This T cell receptor beta chain was profiled in a study of T cell responses to AZD1222 COVID-19 vaccine. Whole-study findings and limits: There were vaccine-associated CD4 TCRs across spike, dominant at 160-218 and 743-854. Targeting of unmutated variant regions was reportedly seen in nearly half of spike-specific TCRs. AZD1222 recipients seropositive at baseline numbered only six or seven.

TCRdb's table, derived via immunoSEQ multiplex PCR, lists solely in-frame clones and lacks some. The sample gives about 150,000 clones, roughly 87% of which show up once; around 0.99% is in the top ten. The study pooled second doses at about 4 or about 12 weeks. The table lists this clone with a few counts. Its specificity is not known. This CDR3 is also generated by other DNA sequences in the sample. With 1 base removed from V and 0 bases from J, the gap between germline ends came to 6 bases. The V gene's germline CDR1 is LNHDA and CDR2 SQIVND (reference sequence). This CDR3 contains 14 residues. V is TRBV19 and J is TRBJ1-1; D gene unclear. The clonotype was recovered from an adult who received the AZD1222 COVID-19 vaccine. Material: peripheral blood, obtained 28 days after the second AZD1222 dose. CDR3 loop: CASSIAGLNTEAFF. CDR3 nucleotide sequence: TGTGCCAGTAGTATAGCCGGGTTGAACACTGAAGCTTTCTTT.